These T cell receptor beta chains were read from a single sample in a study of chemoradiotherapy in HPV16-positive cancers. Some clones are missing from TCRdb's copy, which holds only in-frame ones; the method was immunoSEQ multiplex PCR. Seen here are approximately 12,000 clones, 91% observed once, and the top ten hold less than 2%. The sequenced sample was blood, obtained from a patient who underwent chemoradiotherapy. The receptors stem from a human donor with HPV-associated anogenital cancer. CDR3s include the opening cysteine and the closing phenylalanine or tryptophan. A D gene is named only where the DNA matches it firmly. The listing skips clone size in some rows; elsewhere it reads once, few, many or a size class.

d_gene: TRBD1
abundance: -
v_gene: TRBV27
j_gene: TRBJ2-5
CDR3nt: TGTGCCAGCAGGGGGACAGGGGGCAGGGAGACCCAGTACTTC
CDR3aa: CASRGTGGRETQYF

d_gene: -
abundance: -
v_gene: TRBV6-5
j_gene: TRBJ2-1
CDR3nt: TGTGCCAGCAGCCCTCCGGGGGCCGCAGTCCATGAGCAGTTCTTC
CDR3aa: CASSPPGAAVHEQFF

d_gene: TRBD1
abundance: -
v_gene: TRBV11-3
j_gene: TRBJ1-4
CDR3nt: TGTGCCAGCAGCTGGGGACAGGGAAATGAAAAACTGTTTTTT
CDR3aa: CASSWGQGNEKLFF

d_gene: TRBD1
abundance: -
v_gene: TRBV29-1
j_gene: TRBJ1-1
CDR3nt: TGCAGCGTTCCTCAGACAGGGGCCTTGAACACTGAAGCTTTCTTT
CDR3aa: CSVPQTGALNTEAFF

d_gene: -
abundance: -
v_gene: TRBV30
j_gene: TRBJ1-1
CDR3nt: TGTGCCTGGAGTGTAGCTGTGAACACTGAAGCTTTCTTT
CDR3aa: CAWSVAVNTEAFF

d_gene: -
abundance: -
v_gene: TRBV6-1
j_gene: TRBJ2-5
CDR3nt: TGTGCCAGCAGCCTTGCGGAAGAGACCCAGTACTTC
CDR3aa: CASSLAEETQYF

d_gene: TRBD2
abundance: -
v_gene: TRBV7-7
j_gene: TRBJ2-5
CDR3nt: TGTGCCAGCAGCGGATCTAGCGGTCCCATCCAGACCCAGTACTTC
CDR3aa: CASSGSSGPIQTQYF

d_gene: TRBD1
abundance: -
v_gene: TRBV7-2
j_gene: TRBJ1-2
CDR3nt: TGTGCCAGCAGCGGACAGGGGCTCGCTAACTATGGCTACACCTTC
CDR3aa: CASSGQGLANYGYTF

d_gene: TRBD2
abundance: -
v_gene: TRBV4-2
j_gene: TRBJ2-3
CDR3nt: TGTGCCAGCAGCCAAGCTAGCGGGGGGGGATCAGATACGCAGTATTTT
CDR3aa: CASSQASGGGSDTQYF

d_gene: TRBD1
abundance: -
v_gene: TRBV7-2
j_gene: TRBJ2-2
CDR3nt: TGTGCCAGCAGCTTAACAGGGGGCAACACCGGGGAGCTGTTTTTT
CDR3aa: CASSLTGGNTGELFF

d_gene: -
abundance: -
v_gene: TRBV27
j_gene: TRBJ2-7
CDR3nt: TGTGCCAGCAGTTTATCGATTTACAGGGTTGTCTACGAGCAGTACTTC
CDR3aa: CASSLSIYRVVYEQYF

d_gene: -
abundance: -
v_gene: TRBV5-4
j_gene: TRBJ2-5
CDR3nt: TGTGCCAGCAGCTTGGATCTGGGTCGCCAAGAGACCCAGTACTTC
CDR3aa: CASSLDLGRQETQYF

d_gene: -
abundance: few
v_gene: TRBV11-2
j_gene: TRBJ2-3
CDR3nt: TGTGCCAGCAGCACGGGTGCGGGTGGGGGCACAGATACGCAGTATTTT
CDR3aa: CASSTGAGGGTDTQYF

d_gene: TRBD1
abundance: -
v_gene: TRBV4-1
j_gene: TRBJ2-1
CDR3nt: TGCGCCAGCAGCCAAGATAGGCAGGGGGACTACAATGAGCAGTTCTTC
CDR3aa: CASSQDRQGDYNEQFF

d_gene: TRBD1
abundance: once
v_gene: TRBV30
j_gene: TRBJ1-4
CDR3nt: TGTGCCTACCGTGACAGGGTTCATCCCTACGGTCATGAAAAACTGTTTTTT
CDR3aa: CAYRDRVHPYGHEKLFF

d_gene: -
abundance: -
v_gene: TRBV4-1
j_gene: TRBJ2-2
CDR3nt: TGCGCCAGCCCCCGACAGCGATCGAACACCGGGGAGCTGTTTTTT
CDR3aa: CASPRQRSNTGELFF

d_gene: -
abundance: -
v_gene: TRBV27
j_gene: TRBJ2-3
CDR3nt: TGTGCCAGCAGTAAACAACGGGGGTCTACCACAGATACGCAGTATTTT
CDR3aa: CASSKQRGSTTDTQYF

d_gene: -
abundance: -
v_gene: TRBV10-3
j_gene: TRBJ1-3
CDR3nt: TGTGCCATCAGCGACAACGGAAACACCATATATTTT
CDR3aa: CAISDNGNTIYF

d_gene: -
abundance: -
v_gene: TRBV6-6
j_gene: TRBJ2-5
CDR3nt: TGTGCCAGCAGTTTAAAGCGGGGACAGTTACAAGAGACCCAGTACTTC
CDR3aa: CASSLKRGQLQETQYF

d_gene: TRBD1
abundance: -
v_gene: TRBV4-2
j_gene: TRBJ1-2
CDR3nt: TGTGCCAGCAGCCATATGGGGCAAGGGACAGGGAACGGCTACACCTTC
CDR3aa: CASSHMGQGTGNGYTF

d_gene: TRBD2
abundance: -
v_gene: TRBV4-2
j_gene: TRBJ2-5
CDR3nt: TGTGCCAGCAGTCTCAATCGGGGGGGGACAAAAGAGACCCAGTACTTC
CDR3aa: CASSLNRGGTKETQYF

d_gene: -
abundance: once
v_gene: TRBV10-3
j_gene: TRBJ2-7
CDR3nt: TGTGCCATCAGTGAGTGGAGCAGCGAGCAGTACTTC
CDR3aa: CAISEWSSEQYF

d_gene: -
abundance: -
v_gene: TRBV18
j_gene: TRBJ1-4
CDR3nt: TGTGCCAGCTCACTTGACAGTAATGAAAAACTGTTTTTT
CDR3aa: CASSLDSNEKLFF

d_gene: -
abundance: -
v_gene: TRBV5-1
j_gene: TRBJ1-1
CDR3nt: TGCGCCAGCAGCTTGACTGGCTACACTGAAGCTTTCTTT
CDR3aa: CASSLTGYTEAFF

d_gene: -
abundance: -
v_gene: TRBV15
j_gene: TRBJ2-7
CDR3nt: TGTGCCACCAGCAGACCCAGGGGCGACGAGCAGTACTTC
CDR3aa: CATSRPRGDEQYF

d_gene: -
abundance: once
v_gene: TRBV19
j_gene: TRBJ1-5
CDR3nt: TGTGCCAGTAGTATAATCCGGGCCACTCAGCCCCAGCATTTT
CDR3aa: CASSIIRATQPQHF

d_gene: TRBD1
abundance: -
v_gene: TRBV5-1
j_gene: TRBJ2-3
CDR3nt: TGCGCCAGCAGCCTAGGACAGGGGGGCACAGATACGCAGTATTTT
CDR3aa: CASSLGQGGTDTQYF

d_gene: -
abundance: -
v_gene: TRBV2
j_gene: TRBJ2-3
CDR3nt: TGTGCCAGCATGGCAGAAACAGATACGCAGTATTTT
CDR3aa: CASMAETDTQYF